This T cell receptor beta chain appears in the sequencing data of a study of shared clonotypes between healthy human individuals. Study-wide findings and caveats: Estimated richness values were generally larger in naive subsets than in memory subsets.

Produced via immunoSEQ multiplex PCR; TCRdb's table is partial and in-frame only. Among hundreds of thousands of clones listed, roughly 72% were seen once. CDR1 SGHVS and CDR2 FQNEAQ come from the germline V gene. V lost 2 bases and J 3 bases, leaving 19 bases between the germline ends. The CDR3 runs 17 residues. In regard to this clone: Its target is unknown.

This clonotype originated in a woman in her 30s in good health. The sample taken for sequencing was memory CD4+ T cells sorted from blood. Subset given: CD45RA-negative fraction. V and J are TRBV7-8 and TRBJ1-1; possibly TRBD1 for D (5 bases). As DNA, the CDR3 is TGTGCCAGCAGCTTAAGGGGCCTTGGGGGTTCTGACACTGAAGCTTTCTTT. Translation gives CASSLRGLGGSDTEAFF.